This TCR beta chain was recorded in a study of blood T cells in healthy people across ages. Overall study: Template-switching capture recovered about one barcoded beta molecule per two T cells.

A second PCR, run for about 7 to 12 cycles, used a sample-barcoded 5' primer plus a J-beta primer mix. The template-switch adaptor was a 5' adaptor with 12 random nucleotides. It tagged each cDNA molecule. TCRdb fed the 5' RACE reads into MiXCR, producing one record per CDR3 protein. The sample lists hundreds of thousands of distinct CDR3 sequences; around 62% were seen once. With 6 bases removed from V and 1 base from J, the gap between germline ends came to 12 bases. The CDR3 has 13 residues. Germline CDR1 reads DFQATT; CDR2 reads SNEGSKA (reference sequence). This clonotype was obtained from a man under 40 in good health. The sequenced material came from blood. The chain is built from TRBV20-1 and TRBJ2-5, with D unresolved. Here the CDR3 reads CSAWATGQETQYF. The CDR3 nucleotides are TGCAGTGCCTGGGCAACGGGCCAAGAGACCCAGTACTTC.